The 30 T cell receptor beta chains given below trace back to one sample, sequenced in a study of shared clonotypes between healthy human individuals. Generated by immunoSEQ multiplex PCR, the TCRdb table keeps only in-frame clones and is missing some. The table has more than 2,000,000 clones, approximately 93% seen once. Input material: naive CD4+ T cells from PBMCs. The subset here: CD45RA+ positively selected. The receptor source for this set is a man aged 18 to 30 in good health. Some clones in this sample may be carry-over from other donors' samples.

The rearrangement links TRBV6-1 to TRBJ1-2; 9 bases agree with TRBD1. V was clipped by 10 bases and J by 8 bases; unmatched bases: 11. The CDR3 covers 13 residues. Germline loops: CDR1 MNHNS, CDR2 SASEGT. Here the CDR3 reads CATQTGTGKGYTF. In DNA, the CDR3 is TGTGCCACACAAACTGGGACAGGGAAAGGCTACACCTTC.

The chain couples TRBV2 to TRBJ2-1; 7 bases are a match to TRBD2. Germline CDR1 is SNHLY and CDR2 is FYNNEI. After removal of 6 bases from V and 3 bases from J, the junction contained 8 bases not matched to a gene. This CDR3 has 15 residues. The CDR3 loop reads CASSALRDYYNEQFF. Here the CDR3 DNA reads TGTGCCAGCAGCGCACTCCGGGACTACTACAATGAGCAGTTCTTC.

V usage is TRBV18 and J usage is TRBJ2-2, with 13 bases fitting TRBD2. The germline gives CDR1 KGHSH, CDR2 LQKENI. V lost 4 bases to trimming and J lost 7 bases; unmatched junction nucleotides: 6. The CDR3 runs to 16 residues. The CDR3 DNA sequence: TGTGCCAGCTCACGAAGGACTAGCGGGAGTGTCGGGGAGCTGTTTTTT. Protein: CASSRRTSGSVGELFF.

This chain links TRBV28 with TRBJ1-1, with 11 bases fitting TRBD1. Germline loops: CDR1 MDHEN, CDR2 SYDVKM. This CDR3 has 15 amino acids. With 5 bases clipped from V and 0 bases from J, the junction kept 2 bases outside the gene matches. The CDR3 reads CASSADRGLNTEAFF. The CDR3 DNA sequence: TGTGCCAGCAGTGCGGACAGGGGGCTGAACACTGAAGCTTTCTTT.

The rearrangement links TRBV6-5 to TRBJ1-4; possible D gene TRBD1, 5 bases. V lost 6 bases to trimming and J lost 2 bases, with 13 bases between them. The CDR3 is 15 amino acids. Germline assignment: CDR1 MNHEY and CDR2 SVGAGI. The chain's CDR3 is CASSWTGGTNEKLFF. The DNA of the CDR3 is TGTGCCAGCAGCTGGACGGGGGGTACTAATGAAAAACTGTTTTTT.

The chain combines TRBV19 with TRBJ2-5, with 9 bases identical to TRBD2. This CDR3 comprises 14 residues. Trimming at V came to 3 bases and at J to 11 bases, leaving 10 bases not matched to a gene. CDR1 and CDR2 from the germline V gene are LNHDA and SQIVND (reference sequence). In DNA, the CDR3 is TGTGCCAGTAGTATGGCGGGAGGGCTGGGAGAGCAGTACTTC. Translation gives CASSMAGGLGEQYF.

The chain joins TRBV30 to TRBJ1-2; 7 bases fit TRBD1. The CDR3 has 13 amino acids. The germline CDR1 and CDR2 sequences are GTSNPN and SVGIG (reference sequence). V trimming: 7 bases; J trimming: 2 bases; junction bases outside the gene matches: 7. The CDR3: CAFKGGGNYGYTF. The CDR3 DNA sequence: TGTGCCTTTAAGGGAGGGGGCAACTATGGCTACACCTTC.

The chain joins TRBV15 to TRBJ2-1; unclear D gene. The germline V and J ends were trimmed by 8 bases and 0 bases, with 11 bases remaining between them. This CDR3 comprises 14 residues. Per germline, CDR1 LNHNV and CDR2 YYDKDF (reference sequence). CDR3 sequence reads: CATAQWGSYNEQFF. CDR3 coding DNA: TGTGCCACCGCCCAGTGGGGCTCCTACAATGAGCAGTTCTTC.

A single count supports this clone. V is TRBV25-1 and J is TRBJ1-1; TRBD1 matches at 7 bases. CDR1 MGHDK and CDR2 SYGVNS come from the germline V gene. Trimming removed 6 bases from V and 2 bases from J; junction bases left unmatched: 12. The CDR3 has 16 residues. The CDR3 protein is CASRGEIGTANTEAFF. Here the CDR3 DNA reads TGTGCCAGCAGGGGGGAGATTGGGACAGCCAACACTGAAGCTTTCTTT.

V is TRBV19 and J is TRBJ1-5; 12 bases are a match to TRBD1. Germline CDR1 and CDR2: LNHDA and SQIVND (reference sequence). After removal of 5 bases from V and 3 bases from J, the junction contained 5 bases not matched to a gene. This CDR3 contains 16 residues. The CDR3 DNA follows: TGTGCCAGTAGTCAGGGACAGGGGGCCTTCAATCAGCCCCAGCATTTT. Amino acid sequence: CASSQGQGAFNQPQHF. The full variable domain, with the rest looked up from reference TRBV19 and TRBJ1-5, is DGGITQSPKYLFRKEGQNVTLSCEQNLNHDAMYWYRQDPGQGLRLIYYSQIVNDFQKGDIAEGYSVSREKKESFPLTVTSAQKNPTAFYLCASSQGQGAFNQPQHFGDGTRLSIL.

The chain employs TRBV10-3 and TRBJ2-1; D might be TRBD2 (6 bases). The V and J ends lost 2 bases and 4 bases respectively, with 12 bases between them. Germline CDR1 is ENHRY and CDR2 is SYGVKD. This CDR3 has 15 amino acids. The CDR3 loop is CAISETSGPYNEQFF. CDR3 nucleotide sequence: TGTGCCATCAGTGAGACAAGCGGGCCTTACAATGAGCAGTTCTTC.

This chain connects TRBV6-5 to TRBJ2-3; D gene unclear. With 2 bases removed from V and 4 bases from J, the gap between germline ends came to 16 bases. Germline V gene data show CDR1 as MNHEY and CDR2 as SVGAGI. CDR3 length equals 16 residues. The CDR3 bases are TGTGCCAGCAGTTACGATAGCTCCAGATCAGCAGATACGCAGTATTTT. It specifies CASSYDSSRSADTQYF.

Turning to this clone: Other DNA sequences from this sample encode an identical CDR3 as well. This rearrangement joins TRBV6-1 to TRBJ2-1; D is possibly TRBD2 (5 bases). The CDR3 is 13 amino acids. The V and J ends lost 3 bases and 5 bases respectively, with 8 bases between them. The germline V gene has CDR1 MNHNS and CDR2 SASEGT. Written as DNA, the CDR3 is TGTGCCAGCAGTGAGGCGGGCGACAATGAGCAGTTCTTC. It is translated as CASSEAGDNEQFF.

This chain uses TRBV5-4 with TRBJ2-3; 16 positions match TRBD2. The CDR3 extends over 17 amino acids. V dropped 4 bases and J dropped 3; count of bases not matched to a gene: 5. CDR1 and CDR2 from the germline V gene are SGHNT and YYREEE (reference sequence). This CDR3 is CASSTPGLAGGTDTQYF. The CDR3 DNA sequence: TGTGCCAGCAGCACGCCGGGACTAGCGGGAGGGACAGATACGCAGTATTTT.

The J gene is TRBJ1-3, the V gene TRBV25-1; tentative D call: TRBD1 (5 bases). CDR3 length: 14 residues. CDR1 MGHDK and CDR2 SYGVNS come from the germline V gene. The V end was cut by 7 bases, the J end by 0 bases, with 10 bases between. The CDR3 DNA is TGTGCCAGCACAAGACAGATCTCTGGAAACACCATATATTTT. This translates into CASTRQISGNTIYF.

This chain joins TRBV11-1 and TRBJ1-2, with a tentative D call TRBD1 (5 bases). The length of the CDR3 is 15 residues. Trimming left V 2 bases short and J 4 bases short, with 14 bases between. Germline V gene lookup returns CDR1 SGHAT and CDR2 FQDESV (reference sequence). In DNA, the CDR3 is TGTGCCAGCAGCTTATCAGGGCCCCCTGCCTATGGCTACACCTTC. This codes for CASSLSGPPAYGYTF.

The chain recombines TRBV5-1 with TRBJ1-2; D is undetermined. Per the germline V gene, CDR1 is SGHRS and CDR2 is YFSETQ. Trimming took off 1 base at V and 4 bases at J, with 11 bases between the two ends. CDR3 size: 14 residues. CDR3 sequence: CASSLSPGPYGYTF. The CDR3 DNA is TGCGCCAGCAGCTTGTCTCCTGGCCCCTATGGCTACACCTTC.

As regards this clone: Other DNA sequences in the sample encode the same CDR3. The chain employs TRBV18 and TRBJ1-1; 8 positions match TRBD1. The CDR3 loop spans 15 amino acids. V lost 3 bases and J lost 0; bases outside the gene matches: 3. CDR1 is KGHSH and CDR2 is LQKENI in the germline V gene. The CDR3 bases are TGTGCCAGCTCACCCGAGACAGGGGTGAACACTGAAGCTTTCTTT. Protein product: CASSPETGVNTEAFF.

The rearrangement uses TRBV9 and TRBJ1-5; TRBD1 agrees at 9 bases. Per germline, CDR1 SGDLS and CDR2 YYNGEE. The CDR3 is made up of 16 amino acids. V dropped 4 bases and J dropped 5; count of bases not matched to a gene: 10. CDR3 amino acids: CASSPTPGQGDQPQHF. CDR3 DNA: TGTGCCAGCAGCCCAACCCCGGGACAGGGCGATCAGCCCCAGCATTTT.

This clone was picked up one time. This chain uses TRBV28 with TRBJ2-7, with 9 bases matching TRBD1. The CDR3 runs to 15 residues. Germline loops: CDR1 MDHEN, CDR2 SYDVKM. V was clipped by 5 bases and J by 3 bases; unmatched bases: 8. CDR3 DNA: TGTGCCAGCAGTCAGCCGGGACAGGGCGGCTACGAGCAGTACTTC. Translating gives CASSQPGQGGYEQYF.

This clone has a single count. Other nucleotide sequences from this sample produce the same CDR3. This chain uses TRBV27 with TRBJ2-5, with TRBD1 matching 7 bases. Germline V lookup: CDR1 MNHEY, CDR2 SMNVEV (reference sequence). Losses at the gene ends were 3 bases for V and 4 bases for J; bases not matched to a gene: 5. The CDR3 consists of 14 residues. This chain's CDR3 is CASSFDRAGETQYF. The CDR3 DNA reads TGTGCCAGCAGTTTCGACAGGGCAGGAGAGACCCAGTACTTC.

The V call is TRBV5-4, the J call TRBJ1-4; TRBD1 agrees at 7 bases. The CDR3 totals 13 residues. CDR1 is SGHNT and CDR2 is YYREEE in the germline V gene (reference sequence). J was trimmed by 10 bases and V by 5 bases; bases with no gene match: 8. CDR3 in DNA: TGTGCCAGCAGTTTTGACAGGGAGGGAAAACTGTTTTTT. It is translated as CASSFDREGKLFF. Complete variable domain (other parts from reference TRBV5-4 and TRBJ1-4): ETGVTQSPTHLIKTRGQQVTLRCSSQSGHNTVSWYQQALGQGPQFIFQYYREEENGRGNFPPRFSGLQFPNYSSELNVNALELDDSALYLCASSFDREGKLFFGSGTQLSVL.

V is TRBV2 and J is TRBJ2-5, with 9 bases lining up with TRBD1. From germline, CDR1 is SNHLY and CDR2 FYNNEI. The trim removed 10 bases at V and 4 bases at J, leaving 10 bases unmatched. This CDR3 spans 14 amino acids. CDR3 amino acids: CATSLGQGGETQYF. Written as DNA, the CDR3 is TGTGCCACCTCATTGGGACAGGGCGGAGAGACCCAGTACTTC.

The chain uses TRBV10-3 and TRBJ2-7; a possible D gene is TRBD1 (5 bases). This CDR3 spans 12 amino acids. Germline CDR1 ENHRY, CDR2 SYGVKD. V shed 3 bases and J shed 6 bases, with 9 bases lying between them. The CDR3 here is CAISEAGLEQYF. The CDR3, as DNA: TGTGCCATCAGTGAAGCAGGGCTCGAGCAGTACTTC.

This rearrangement joins TRBV12-5 to TRBJ1-1; D is uncertain. V shed 9 bases and J shed 3 bases, with 20 bases lying between them. This CDR3 has 15 residues. The germline gives CDR1 LGHNT, CDR2 FRNRAP. This CDR3 reads CASRPGPGEDTEAFF. Here the CDR3 DNA reads TGTGCTAGCCGACCTGGTCCAGGAGAGGACACTGAAGCTTTCTTT.

V is TRBV19 and J is TRBJ2-7; the match to TRBD1 covers 9 bases. After removal of 6 bases from V and 6 bases from J, the junction contained 3 bases not matched to a gene. Germline loops: CDR1 LNHDA, CDR2 SQIVND (reference sequence). The CDR3 loop spans 12 amino acids. The CDR3 DNA reads as TGTGCCAGTAGGGACAGGGGACCCGAGCAGTACTTC. Translated: CASRDRGPEQYF.

A word on this clone: The same CDR3 also results from other DNA sequences found in this sample. The V call is TRBV18, the J call TRBJ2-3; 11 positions agree with TRBD2. The V and J ends lost 3 bases and 0 bases, in that order; junction bases with no gene match: 2. This CDR3 has 16 amino acids. Germline V lookup: CDR1 KGHSH, CDR2 LQKENI. This CDR3 reads CASSPRTSGSTDTQYF. The CDR3 nucleotides read TGTGCCAGCTCACCCAGGACTAGCGGGAGCACAGATACGCAGTATTTT.

Only one count was recorded for this clone. The chain is built from TRBV28 and TRBJ1-5, with a possible D match to TRBD1 (5 bases). The CDR3 spans 15 residues. V lost 1 base, J lost 4 bases, and 11 bases lay in between. Germline V gene sequence: CDR1 MDHEN, CDR2 SYDVKM. Here the CDR3 reads CASSLSYSGNQPQHF. The CDR3, as DNA: TGTGCCAGCAGTTTATCATATTCAGGGAATCAGCCCCAGCATTTT.

This chain connects TRBV5-4 to TRBJ1-2; D gene ambiguous. There are 13 residues in the CDR3. In germline, CDR1 is SGHNT, CDR2 YYREEE (reference sequence). Deletions cut 0 bases from V and 5 bases from J, with 8 bases between. This CDR3 is CASSLDGRYGYTF. The CDR3 coding sequence is TGTGCCAGCAGCTTGGATGGGAGGTATGGCTACACCTTC.

The chain joins TRBV11-3 to TRBJ2-1; no firm D call. The germline gives CDR1 SGHNT, CDR2 YENEEA. V dropped 1 base and J dropped 5 bases, with 6 bases sitting between them. The CDR3 length is 13 residues. The chain's CDR3 is CASSLGGDNEQFF. In DNA, the CDR3 is TGTGCCAGCAGCTTAGGTGGGGACAATGAGCAGTTCTTC.